One sample yielded the 12 T cell receptor beta chains listed below, sequenced in a study of technical replicates of blood from several donors. Measured with immunoSEQ multiplex PCR; TCRdb has only the in-frame clones, and not every one. The sample has about 80,000 clones, about 94% seen once; the top ten hold about 0.39%. What was sequenced was T cells isolated from PBMCs. The receptors originated from a human donor in good health.

The chain is built from TRBV7-8 and TRBJ1-4, with 7 bases lining up with TRBD1. From germline, CDR1 is SGHVS and CDR2 FQNEAQ. The CDR3 is 16 amino acids. V was clipped by 3 bases and J by 8 bases; unmatched bases: 12. In DNA, the CDR3 is TGTGCCAGCAGCTTGGGGACAGTCAGGGGAAGCGAAAAACTGTTTTTT. This sequence encodes CASSLGTVRGSEKLFF. Variable domain in full (rest from reference TRBV7-8 and TRBJ1-4): GAGVSQSPRYKVAKRGQDVALRCDPISGHVSLFWYQQALGQGPEFLTYFQNEAQLDKSGLPSDRFFAERPEGSVSTLKIQRTQQEDSAVYLCASSLGTVRGSEKLFFGSGTQLSVL.

V usage is TRBV15 and J usage is TRBJ2-5, with D possibly being TRBD2 (6 bases). The V gene's germline CDR1 is LNHNV and CDR2 YYDKDF (reference sequence). With 3 bases removed from V and 4 bases from J, the gap between germline ends came to 18 bases. The CDR3 runs 16 residues. CDR3 amino acids: CATSRTLGRLGETQYF. CDR3 sequence (DNA): TGTGCCACCAGCAGGACGTTGGGGAGGTTAGGAGAGACCCAGTACTTC.

V and J are TRBV29-1 and TRBJ1-4; 7 bases match TRBD1. The germline CDR1 and CDR2 sequences are SQVTM and ANQGSEA. J gave up 5 bases and V 2 bases, and 8 bases lay outside the gene matches. The CDR3 runs 15 residues. CDR3 sequence reads: CSVELLDRKNEKLFF. The CDR3 DNA follows: TGCAGCGTTGAACTTTTGGACAGGAAAAATGAAAAACTGTTTTTT. The full variable domain, completed using reference TRBV29-1 and TRBJ1-4, is SAVISQKPSRDICQRGTSLTIQCQVDSQVTMMFWYRQQPGQSLTLIATANQGSEATYESGFVIDKFPISRPNLTFSTLTVSNMSPEDSSIYLCSVELLDRKNEKLFFGSGTQLSVL.

The chain couples TRBV9 to TRBJ2-1; TRBD2 agrees at 9 bases. Germline CDR1 is SGDLS and CDR2 is YYNGEE. This CDR3 comprises 16 residues. V lost 5 bases and J lost 3; bases outside the gene matches: 9. The DNA of the CDR3 is TGTGCCAGCAGTGAGTGGACTAGCGCCAACTACAATGAGCAGTTCTTC. This sequence encodes CASSEWTSANYNEQFF.

The chain employs TRBV5-1 and TRBJ2-3; 16 bases map to TRBD2. Germline assignment: CDR1 SGHRS and CDR2 YFSETQ. The trim removed 0 bases at V and 3 bases at J, leaving 10 bases unmatched. There are 20 residues in the CDR3. For the CDR3, the DNA is TGCGCCAGCAGCTTGGTGTCCGGGACTAGCGGGAGGGGATGGACAGATACGCAGTATTTT. It is translated as CASSLVSGTSGRGWTDTQYF. The whole variable domain, remainder taken from reference TRBV5-1 and TRBJ2-3, is KAGVTQTPRYLIKTRGQQVTLSCSPISGHRSVSWYQQTPGQGLQFLFEYFSETQRNKGNFPGRFSGRQFSNSRSEMNVSTLELGDSALYLCASSLVSGTSGRGWTDTQYFGPGTRLTVL.

The genes are TRBV6-1 and TRBJ1-5; a weak D match, TRBD1 (6 bases). The germline CDR1 and CDR2 sequences are MNHNS and SASEGT. This CDR3 is 13 amino acids long. Trimming shortened V by 4 bases and J by 5 bases, and 9 bases separated the two germline ends. CDR3 in amino acids: CASSVNRDQPQHF. CDR3 sequence (DNA): TGTGCCAGCAGTGTTAACAGGGATCAGCCCCAGCATTTT.

The J gene is TRBJ2-5, the V gene TRBV9; TRBD2 matches 7 bases. The CDR3 runs to 15 residues. Per germline, CDR1 SGDLS and CDR2 YYNGEE. Trimming removed 2 bases from V and 1 base from J; junction bases left unmatched: 5. The CDR3 here is CASSVGGQVQETQYF. CDR3 sequence (DNA): TGTGCCAGCAGCGTGGGAGGGCAAGTCCAAGAGACCCAGTACTTC. The full variable domain, with the rest looked up from reference TRBV9 and TRBJ2-5, is DSGVTQTPKHLITATGQRVTLRCSPRSGDLSVYWYQQSLDQGLQFLIQYYNGEERAKGNILERFSAQQFPDLHSELNLSSLELGDSALYFCASSVGGQVQETQYFGPGTRLLVL.

V usage is TRBV27 and J usage is TRBJ2-4; 10 bases line up with TRBD1. V lost 5 bases to trimming and J lost 7 bases; unmatched junction nucleotides: 5. This CDR3 has 14 amino acids. Looked up from germline, CDR1 is MNHEY and CDR2 is SMNVEV (reference sequence). DNA of the CDR3: TGTGCCAGCAGTCCGGGACAGGGGACGAACATTCAGTACTTC. Protein sequence: CASSPGQGTNIQYF.

The J gene is TRBJ2-6, the V gene TRBV18; the match to TRBD2 covers 11 bases. V gave up 6 bases and J gave up 1 base; unmatched junction bases: 17. Germline V gene lookup returns CDR1 KGHSH and CDR2 LQKENI. This CDR3 has 21 residues. In DNA, the CDR3 is TGTGCCAGCTCTCCTCGAGGCCAACCGGGACTAGCGGATTCTGGGGCCAACGTCCTGACTTTC. This encodes CASSPRGQPGLADSGANVLTF.

The gene calls are TRBV6-6 and TRBJ2-1; 7 nucleotides align to TRBD2. The germline gives CDR1 MNHNY, CDR2 SVGAGI (reference sequence). This CDR3 region has 14 residues. V dropped 5 bases and J dropped 8; count of bases not matched to a gene: 9. The CDR3 here is CASSIGVAGYEQFF. The CDR3 DNA sequence: TGTGCCAGCAGTATAGGAGTAGCGGGTTATGAGCAGTTCTTC.

The chain couples TRBV7-7 to TRBJ1-5, with D possibly TRBD1 on 6 matching bases. Germline CDR1 and CDR2: SSHAT and FNYEAQ (reference sequence). The CDR3 consists of 13 residues. V shed 4 bases and J shed 10 bases, with 14 bases lying between them. In nucleotides, the CDR3 is TGTGCCAGCAGCTCCGACAGGAGAGGTCCCCAGCATTTT. Residues: CASSSDRRGPQHF.

V usage is TRBV4-3 and J usage is TRBJ2-3; D call uncertain. Germline V gene data show CDR1 as LGHNA and CDR2 as YSLEER. Trimming pared 0 bases from V and 6 bases from J, leaving 10 bases between. This CDR3 spans 14 amino acids. Here the CDR3 reads CASSQDILSDTQYF. The CDR3 nucleotides are TGCGCCAGCAGCCAAGATATTCTTTCGGATACGCAGTATTTT.